This entry lists 2 T cell receptor beta chains sequenced from one sample in a study of blood T cell repertoires in COVID-19. Measured with immunoSEQ multiplex PCR; TCRdb has only the in-frame clones, and not every one. The sample contains about 200,000 clones, around 84% of which appear only once. The sequenced sample consisted of peripheral blood. These receptors all stem from a man at least 80 years old with acute or convalescent COVID-19.

This clone was seen only once. This rearrangement joins TRBV19 to TRBJ2-1; TRBD2 might be the D (6 bases). Germline loops: CDR1 LNHDA, CDR2 SQIVND (reference sequence). CDR3 length: 17 amino acids. V was shortened by 6 bases and J by 0 bases, with 18 bases between the two germline ends. The CDR3 DNA reads TGTGCCAGTAGCCGGGACGTGGGACTTGCCTCCTACAATGAGCAGTTCTTC. This sequence encodes CASSRDVGLASYNEQFF.

The rearrangement links TRBV6-5 to TRBJ2-7, with D tentatively TRBD2 (5 bases). The CDR3 has 14 residues. The germline V gene encodes CDR1 MNHEY and CDR2 SVGAGI. V was pared by 5 bases and J by 2 bases, with 13 bases between. In DNA, the CDR3 is TGTGCCAGCAGTCCACAGATCGGGGCCTACGAGCAGTACTTC. This sequence encodes CASSPQIGAYEQYF.